The entry that follows covers one TCR beta chain sequence. Its antigen is currently unknown. The source of the sample is a study of T cell repertoires in cytomegalovirus infection. The wider study: Public TCR beta signatures indicated both CMV infection and matching HLA type.

The CDR3 is 14 amino acids. The V gene's germline CDR1 is SQVTM and CDR2 ANQGSEA. V was cut by 7 bases and J by 5 bases, with 20 bases left in between. One entry per CDR3 protein results from TCRdb running MiXCR on the reads. The table shows about 740,000 distinct CDR3 sequences, with about 30% occurring only once. The clonotype was recovered from a human donor in good health (CMV status not recorded). Some clones in this sample may be carry-over from other donors' samples. The chain joins TRBV29-1 to TRBJ1-1; a possible D gene is TRBD1 (5 bases). Specimen: cultured PBMCs, collected from culture after CMV antigen stimulation. The CDR3 DNA sequence: TGCAGCGCTACCTCCAGAGACAGAGGAACTGAAGCTTTCTTT. Amino acids: CSATSRDRGTEAFF.